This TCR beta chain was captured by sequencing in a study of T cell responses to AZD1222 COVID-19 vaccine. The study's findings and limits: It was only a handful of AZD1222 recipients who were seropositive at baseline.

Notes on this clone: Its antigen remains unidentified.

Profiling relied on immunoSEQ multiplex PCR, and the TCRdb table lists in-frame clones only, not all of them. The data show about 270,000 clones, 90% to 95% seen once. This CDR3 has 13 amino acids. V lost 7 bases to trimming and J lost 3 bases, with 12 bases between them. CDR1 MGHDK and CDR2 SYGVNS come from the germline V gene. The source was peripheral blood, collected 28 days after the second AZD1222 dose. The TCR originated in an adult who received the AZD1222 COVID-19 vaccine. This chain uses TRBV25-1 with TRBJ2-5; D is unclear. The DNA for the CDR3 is TGTGCCAGCAAGGGCCCGGCTAAAGAGACCCAGTACTTC. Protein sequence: CASKGPAKETQYF. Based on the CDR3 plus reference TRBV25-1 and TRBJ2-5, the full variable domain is EADIYQTPRYLVIGTGKKITLECSQTMGHDKMYWYQQDPGMELHLIHYSYGVNSTEKGDLSSESTVSRIRTEHFPLTLESARPSHTSQYLCASKGPAKETQYFGPGTRLLVL.